This T cell receptor beta chain was identified in a study of T cell repertoires in cytomegalovirus infection. Turning to the study itself: Matching HLA type and CMV infection were both indicated by public TCR beta signatures. Study-wide findings and caveats: Of the TCR beta families, the public ones yielded a cumulative frequency that identified carriers of CMV plus the relevant HLA. HLA-C-restricted CMV-specific TCR beta clonotypes were dominant in the ex vivo response.

One entry per CDR3 protein results from TCRdb running MiXCR on the reads. The sample yields just under 550,000 distinct CDR3 sequences, more than 25% seen once. This clonotype was observed at least ten times. Its target is not known. V was clipped by 0 bases and J by 3 bases, with 21 bases between them. The V gene's germline CDR1 is SGHTA and CDR2 FQGNSA. This CDR3 contains 20 residues. Material: PBMCs. The chain is built from TRBV7-2 and TRBJ2-6, with D possibly TRBD1 on 5 matching bases. The clonotype comes from a human donor in good health (CMV status not recorded). Some clones in this sample may be carry-over from other donors' samples. CDR3 coding DNA: TGTGCCAGCAGCTTAGCCTTGGGCTTTTCGCAGGGTGATGGGGCCAACGTCCTGACTTTC. This encodes CASSLALGFSQGDGANVLTF.